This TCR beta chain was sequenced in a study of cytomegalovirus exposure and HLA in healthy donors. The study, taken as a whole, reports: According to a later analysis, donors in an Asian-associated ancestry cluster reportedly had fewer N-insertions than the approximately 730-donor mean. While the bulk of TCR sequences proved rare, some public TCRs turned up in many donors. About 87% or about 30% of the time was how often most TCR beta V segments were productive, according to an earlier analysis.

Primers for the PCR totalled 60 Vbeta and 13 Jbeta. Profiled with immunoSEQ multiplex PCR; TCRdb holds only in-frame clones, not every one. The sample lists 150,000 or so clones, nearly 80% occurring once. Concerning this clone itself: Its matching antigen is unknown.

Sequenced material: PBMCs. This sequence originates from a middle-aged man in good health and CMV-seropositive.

CDR3 sequence (DNA): TGTGCCAGCAGCCCCGTGAGGGGGGGCGCGGAGACCCAGTACTTC. Protein product: CASSPVRGGAETQYF. The V and J genes are TRBV5-5 and TRBJ2-5, with D perhaps TRBD2 (7 bases). V was pared by 4 bases and J by 5 bases, with 18 bases between. This CDR3 region has 15 residues. Germline loops: CDR1 SGHKS, CDR2 YYEKEE (reference sequence). The whole variable domain, remainder taken from reference TRBV5-5 and TRBJ2-5, is DAGVTQSPTHLIKTRGQQVTLRCSPISGHKSVSWYQQVLGQGPQFIFQYYEKEERGRGNFPDRFSARQFPNYSSELNVNALLLGDSALYLCASSPVRGGAETQYFGPGTRLLVL.